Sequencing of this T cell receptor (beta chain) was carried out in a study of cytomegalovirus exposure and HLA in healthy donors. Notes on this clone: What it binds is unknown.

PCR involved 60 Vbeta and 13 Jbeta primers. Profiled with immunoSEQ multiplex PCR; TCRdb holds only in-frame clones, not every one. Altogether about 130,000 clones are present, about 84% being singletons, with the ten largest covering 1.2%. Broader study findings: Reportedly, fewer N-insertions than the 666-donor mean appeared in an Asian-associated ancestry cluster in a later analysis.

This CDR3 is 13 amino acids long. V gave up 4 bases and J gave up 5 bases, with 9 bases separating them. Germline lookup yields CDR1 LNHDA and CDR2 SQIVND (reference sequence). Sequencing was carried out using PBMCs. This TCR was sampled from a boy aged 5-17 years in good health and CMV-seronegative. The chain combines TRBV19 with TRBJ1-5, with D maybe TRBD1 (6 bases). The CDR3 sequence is CASSTRQDQPQHF. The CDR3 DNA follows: TGTGCCAGTAGTACCAGACAGGATCAGCCCCAGCATTTT.